These 25 T cell receptor beta chains were all obtained from the same sample, sequenced in a study of blood T cell repertoires in COVID-19 (dated by TCRdb to about 2020). Libraries were constructed by the immunoSEQ multiplex PCR assay. TCRdb limited this immuneACCESS table to in-frame rearrangements with V and J called. A share of clones is missing; checked studies link under half to unresolved V genes, and the rest is unexplained. The sample has hundreds of thousands of clones on record, about 85% of them singletons. The ten largest account for 13% of the sample. Sequencing input: peripheral blood. The receptors were sampled from a human donor in a cohort sampled during active COVID-19.

V is TRBV3-1 (or the pseudogene TRBV3-2) and J is TRBJ2-2, with 7 bases matching TRBD2. V trimming: 4 bases; J trimming: 6 bases; junction bases outside the gene matches: 8. Germline V gene sequence: CDR1 LGHDT, CDR2 YNNKEL (reference sequence). The CDR3 spans 15 residues. CDR3 in amino acids: CASSPGSGAPGELFF. DNA for the CDR3: TGTGCCAGCAGCCCAGGGAGCGGGGCACCCGGGGAGCTGTTTTTT.

V usage is TRBV28 and J usage is TRBJ2-7, with TRBD2 matching over 8 bases. The length of the CDR3 is 14 residues. J was trimmed by 3 bases and V by 6 bases; bases with no gene match: 7. The germline CDR1 and CDR2 sequences are MDHEN and SYDVKM. CDR3 protein: CASSLLAGRYEQYF. CDR3 nucleotides: TGTGCCAGCAGCCTTTTAGCGGGGCGCTACGAGCAGTACTTC. The full variable domain, with the rest looked up from reference TRBV28 and TRBJ2-7, is DVKVTQSSRYLVKRTGEKVFLECVQDMDHENMFWYRQDPGLGLRLIYFSYDVKMKEKGDIPEGYSVSREKKERFSLILESASTNQTSMYLCASSLLAGRYEQYFGPGTRLTVT.

The chain carries TRBV7-2 and TRBJ2-1; TRBD2 matches at 11 bases. Losses at the gene ends were 3 bases for V and 5 bases for J; bases not matched to a gene: 3. This CDR3 has 15 residues. CDR1 is SGHTA, CDR2 FQGNSA, per germline. The CDR3 DNA follows: TGTGCCAGCAGCTTCGGACTAGCGGGCGACAATGAGCAGTTCTTC. Encoded protein: CASSFGLAGDNEQFF.

The chain recombines TRBV6-5 with TRBJ1-6; no definite D call. The CDR3 sequence is 15 residues long. V shed 6 bases and J shed 9 bases, with 18 bases lying between them. Germline V gene lookup returns CDR1 MNHEY and CDR2 SVGAGI. The CDR3: CASRPRQVAASPLHF. The CDR3 coding sequence is TGTGCCAGCAGACCGAGGCAAGTTGCCGCTTCACCCCTCCACTTT.

The V and J genes are TRBV6-5 and TRBJ1-2, with 7 bases matching TRBD1. The V gene end was trimmed by 8 bases and the J gene end by 5 bases; junction bases not matched to a gene: 8. The CDR3 length is 13 residues. The V gene's germline CDR1 is MNHEY and CDR2 SVGAGI. CDR3 DNA sequence: TGTGCCAGCGGGCAGGGGGTGAGGTATGGCTACACCTTC. This translates into CASGQGVRYGYTF.

The CDR3 nucleotides read TGTGCCAGCAGCTTAGGCACGAGGGGGGGGTTGGAAAGCAATCAGCCCCAGCATTTT. Translating it yields CASSLGTRGGLESNQPQHF. The rearrangement uses TRBV7-9 and TRBJ1-5, with a weak D call TRBD1 (6 bases). Trimming left V 1 base short and J 1 base short, with 20 bases between. In germline, CDR1 is SEHNR, CDR2 FQNEAQ (reference sequence). The CDR3 spans 19 residues.

The genes are TRBV7-9 and TRBJ2-2; a possible D gene is TRBD2 (6 bases). The CDR3 is 13 amino acids. V was shortened by 5 bases and J by 8 bases, with 12 bases between the two germline ends. The germline V gene has CDR1 SEHNR and CDR2 FQNEAQ (reference sequence). This CDR3 reads CASSPPGVGELFF. CDR3 in DNA: TGTGCCAGCAGCCCGCCGGGGGTTGGGGAGCTGTTTTTT.

This clone has just a few counts. The chain combines TRBV3-1 (or the pseudogene TRBV3-2) with TRBJ2-1; 9 nucleotides agree with TRBD2. This CDR3 has 14 amino acids. V trimming: 3 bases; J trimming: 6 bases; junction bases outside the gene matches: 3. Per germline, CDR1 LGHDT and CDR2 YNNKEL (reference sequence). This CDR3 reads CASSHLAGFNEQFF. CDR3 nucleotide sequence: TGTGCCAGCAGCCACCTAGCGGGGTTCAATGAGCAGTTCTTC.

The V call is TRBV27, the J call TRBJ2-1, with D perhaps matching TRBD2 (6 bases). Trimming left V 0 bases short and J 12 bases short, with 18 bases between. The CDR3 covers 15 residues. Germline assignment: CDR1 MNHEY and CDR2 SMNVEV (reference sequence). The CDR3 coding sequence is TGTGCCAGCAGTTTATCCTGGGCGCGGGAAAAAAGGCAGTTCTTC. As protein: CASSLSWAREKRQFF.

The rearrangement links TRBV6-2 or TRBV6-3 to TRBJ2-1; the D is unclear. This CDR3 region has 12 residues. Germline V CDR1 and CDR2: MNHEY, SVGEGT. The V and J ends lost 4 bases and 7 bases respectively, with 8 bases between them. CDR3 region: CASSLEANEQFF. CDR3 coding DNA: TGTGCCAGCAGTTTAGAGGCAAATGAGCAGTTCTTC.

The chain uses TRBV2 and TRBJ2-7, with 11 bases aligning to TRBD2. V lost 6 bases and J lost 2; bases outside the gene matches: 15. The CDR3 runs to 18 residues. Germline CDR1 is SNHLY and CDR2 is FYNNEI. The CDR3 DNA reads TGTGCCAGCAGCAAGGCCCGCCCTTTAGCGGGAGGGCCCTACGAGCAGTACTTC. Amino acid sequence: CASSKARPLAGGPYEQYF.

The gene calls are TRBV5-1 and TRBJ2-7; 10 bases map to TRBD2. Germline values: CDR1 SGHRS, CDR2 YFSETQ. Trimming at V came to 4 bases and at J to 1 base, leaving 2 bases not matched to a gene. This CDR3 spans 14 amino acids. The CDR3 nucleotides are TGCGCCAGCAGCGTTAGCGGGGGGTCCTACGAGCAGTACTTC. Translation gives CASSVSGGSYEQYF.

This sequence joins TRBV4-1 and TRBJ1-4; D possibly corresponds to TRBD1 (5 bases). Germline V gene lookup returns CDR1 MGHRA and CDR2 YSYEKL. V shed 4 bases and J shed 0 bases, with 9 bases lying between them. The CDR3 loop spans 15 amino acids. CDR3 coding DNA: TGCGCCAGCAGCCTTTCGGGGGCAACTAATGAAAAACTGTTTTTT. Its translation is CASSLSGATNEKLFF.

The rearrangement uses TRBV18 and TRBJ1-1; D remains unclear. Germline CDR1 is KGHSH and CDR2 is LQKENI. This CDR3 has 14 residues. Between the trimmed V and J ends, which lost 6 bases and 4 bases, there was a span of 15 bases. In nucleotides, the CDR3 is TGTGCCAGCTCCCAAGGTTTTGGGAGCACTGAAGCTTTCTTT. The encoded protein is CASSQGFGSTEAFF.

The V gene is TRBV6-1, the J gene TRBJ1-1; perhaps TRBD1 as D (6 bases). V lost 2 bases to trimming and J lost 1 base, with 23 bases between them. CDR1 MNHNS and CDR2 SASEGT come from the germline V gene. The CDR3 totals 19 residues. The CDR3 nucleotides read TGTGCCAGCAGTGAACGACCCGGACAGCCTCCGGCATGGAACACTGAAGCTTTCTTT. Translating it yields CASSERPGQPPAWNTEAFF.

As for this clone: This CDR3 is also generated by other DNA sequences in the sample. This chain links TRBV5-1 with TRBJ2-1, with TRBD2 matching 8 bases. Germline lookup yields CDR1 SGHRS and CDR2 YFSETQ. V was clipped by 4 bases and J by 2 bases; unmatched bases: 5. This CDR3 has 15 residues. The CDR3 here is CASSLGGGTYNEQFF. DNA of the CDR3: TGCGCCAGCAGCCTCGGCGGGGGGACCTACAATGAGCAGTTCTTC.

The rearrangement joins TRBV28 to TRBJ2-7, with D possibly TRBD1 on 5 matching bases. From germline, CDR1 is MDHEN and CDR2 SYDVKM. V was clipped by 5 bases and J by 9 bases, with 17 bases between them. The CDR3 is 13 residues long. The CDR3 here is CASSIGVGQGQYF. In DNA form, the CDR3 reads TGTGCCAGCAGTATAGGGGTGGGCCAGGGGCAGTACTTC.

The V call is TRBV3-1 (or the pseudogene TRBV3-2), the J call TRBJ1-5; tentatively, D is TRBD1 (6 bases). V gave up 0 bases and J gave up 4 bases, with 7 bases separating them. This CDR3 spans 14 amino acids. Germline-derived CDR1 and CDR2 are LGHDT and YNNKEL (reference sequence). Written as DNA, the CDR3 is TGTGCCAGCAGCCAAGATGGACAGAATCAGCCCCAGCATTTT. Its translation is CASSQDGQNQPQHF.

The chain links TRBV19 to TRBJ2-7, with 9 bases lining up with TRBD1. J lost 0 bases, V lost 8 bases, and 20 bases had no gene match. There are 19 residues in the CDR3. Germline V lookup: CDR1 LNHDA, CDR2 SQIVND (reference sequence). CDR3 bases: TGTGCCAGTTCAATACGCGAGACAGGGGGTATTGCCTACTCCTACGAGCAGTACTTC. Residues: CASSIRETGGIAYSYEQYF.

The J gene is TRBJ2-1, the V gene TRBV19, with D perhaps TRBD1 (6 bases). CDR1 is LNHDA and CDR2 is SQIVND in the germline V gene (reference sequence). V lost 8 bases to trimming and J lost 2 bases, with 13 bases between them. This CDR3 region has 14 residues. This CDR3 is CASQGLGAYNEQFF. The CDR3 DNA reads TGTGCCAGTCAGGGGCTAGGCGCCTACAATGAGCAGTTCTTC.

The chain couples TRBV6-5 to TRBJ2-7, with D perhaps TRBD1 (5 bases). The germline CDR1 and CDR2 sequences are MNHEY and SVGAGI. This CDR3 is 13 amino acids long. V was pared by 7 bases and J by 5 bases, with 15 bases between. The CDR3 spells CASTSRGKDEQYF. CDR3 nucleotide sequence: TGTGCCAGCACCTCAAGGGGAAAGGACGAGCAGTACTTC.

This chain uses TRBV6-2 or TRBV6-3 with TRBJ1-1; perhaps TRBD1 as D (6 bases). The ends were cut back, 5 bases at V and 5 bases at J, with 12 bases in the middle. Germline lookup yields CDR1 MNHEY and CDR2 SVGEGT. The CDR3 contains 13 residues. CDR3 in amino acids: CASSLVRGTEAFF. DNA of the CDR3: TGTGCCAGCAGTCTAGTCAGGGGAACTGAAGCTTTCTTT.

This clone occurred a few times. The chain employs TRBV6-5 and TRBJ2-7, with D uncertain. The germline gives CDR1 MNHEY, CDR2 SVGAGI. This CDR3 spans 15 amino acids. Trimming took off 0 bases at V and 7 bases at J, with 16 bases between the two ends. CDR3 region: CASSYSYEALMEQYF. The CDR3 region has the DNA TGTGCCAGCAGTTACTCCTACGAGGCCCTTATGGAGCAGTACTTC.

The chain is built from TRBV28 and TRBJ1-5; D gene unclear. CDR3 length equals 12 residues. CDR1 MDHEN and CDR2 SYDVKM come from the germline V gene. The V end was cut by 3 bases, the J end by 9 bases, with 9 bases between. CDR3 residues: CASSFTAGPQHF. CDR3 DNA sequence: TGTGCCAGCAGTTTCACCGCAGGGCCCCAGCATTTT.

The chain uses TRBV5-6 and TRBJ2-7; TRBD2 matches 12 bases. Germline V CDR1 and CDR2: SGHDT, YYEEEE. This CDR3 contains 15 residues. The ends lost 4 bases at V and 2 bases at J; junction bases unmatched: 4. DNA of the CDR3: TGTGCCAGCAGCCAACTAGCGGGAGGAACCTACGAGCAGTACTTC. It specifies CASSQLAGGTYEQYF.